Below are 5 T cell receptor beta chains sequenced from a single sample in a study of shared clonotypes between healthy human individuals. Measured with immunoSEQ multiplex PCR; TCRdb has only the in-frame clones, and not every one. The repertoire includes 950,000 to 1,300,000 clones, roughly 75% of them detected once, and about 1.5% sits in the top ten. Sequenced: memory CD4+ T cells sorted from blood. Described subset: CD45RA-negative fraction. These receptors all stem from a man aged 18 to 35 in good health.

The chain employs TRBV12-5 and TRBJ2-7; D is ambiguous. The CDR3 has 15 amino acids. The ends were cut back, 0 bases at V and 3 bases at J, with 12 bases in the middle. Germline V gene lookup returns CDR1 LGHNT and CDR2 FRNRAP. The CDR3 DNA follows: TGTGCTAGTGGTTTGGTTTCCGGGCCCAGCTACGAGCAGTACTTC. This sequence encodes CASGLVSGPSYEQYF.

The V gene is TRBV11-2, the J gene TRBJ2-7; a possible D gene is TRBD2 (5 bases). V was shortened by 2 bases and J by 6 bases, with 11 bases between the two germline ends. CDR1 and CDR2 (germline): SGHAT, FQNNGV. CDR3 length equals 13 residues. The DNA of the CDR3 is TGTGCCAGCAGCTTAAGGGCCGAGGGCGAGCAGTACTTC. Residues: CASSLRAEGEQYF.

V is TRBV5-1 and J is TRBJ2-5; TRBD2 matches 11 bases. V lost 1 base, J lost 5 bases, and 4 bases stayed unmatched. Germline CDR1 is SGHRS and CDR2 is YFSETQ. The CDR3 totals 15 residues. The chain's CDR3 is CASSLLAGGSETQYF. CDR3 bases: TGCGCCAGCAGCTTGCTAGCGGGGGGATCCGAGACCCAGTACTTC.

This chain links TRBV6-5 with TRBJ2-1; 8 nucleotides agree with TRBD1. V dropped 2 bases and J dropped 6; count of bases not matched to a gene: 3. Looked up from germline, CDR1 is MNHEY and CDR2 is SVGAGI. This CDR3 comprises 14 residues. DNA for the CDR3: TGTGCCAGCAGTTACCTACAGGGGGGCAATGAGCAGTTCTTC. Its translation: CASSYLQGGNEQFF.

The chain joins TRBV6-5 to TRBJ2-5, with 10 bases lining up with TRBD1. Germline lookup yields CDR1 MNHEY and CDR2 SVGAGI. The CDR3 is 15 amino acids. The V and J ends lost 6 bases and 7 bases, in that order; junction bases with no gene match: 11. Written as DNA, the CDR3 is TGTGCCAGCAGCCGACAGGGGGCGAATTGGGGGACCCAGTACTTC. This translates into CASSRQGANWGTQYF.